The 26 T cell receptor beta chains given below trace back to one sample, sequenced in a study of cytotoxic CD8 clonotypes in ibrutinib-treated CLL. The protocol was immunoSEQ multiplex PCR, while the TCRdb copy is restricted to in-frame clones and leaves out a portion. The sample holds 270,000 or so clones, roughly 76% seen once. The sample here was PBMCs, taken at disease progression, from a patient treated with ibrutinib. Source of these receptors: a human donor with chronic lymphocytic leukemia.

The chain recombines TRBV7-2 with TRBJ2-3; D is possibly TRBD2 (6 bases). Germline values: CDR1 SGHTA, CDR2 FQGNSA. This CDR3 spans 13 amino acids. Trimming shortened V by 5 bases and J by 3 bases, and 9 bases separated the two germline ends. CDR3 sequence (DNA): TGTGCCAGCAGCCTCGGGGGTACAGATACGCAGTATTTT. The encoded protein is CASSLGGTDTQYF.

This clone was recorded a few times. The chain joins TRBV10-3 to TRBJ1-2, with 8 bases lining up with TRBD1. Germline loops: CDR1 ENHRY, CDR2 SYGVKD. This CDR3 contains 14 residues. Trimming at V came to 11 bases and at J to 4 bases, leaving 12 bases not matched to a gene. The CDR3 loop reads CAVGGQGETYGYTF. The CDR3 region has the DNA TGTGCCGTTGGAGGACAGGGAGAAACCTATGGCTACACCTTC.

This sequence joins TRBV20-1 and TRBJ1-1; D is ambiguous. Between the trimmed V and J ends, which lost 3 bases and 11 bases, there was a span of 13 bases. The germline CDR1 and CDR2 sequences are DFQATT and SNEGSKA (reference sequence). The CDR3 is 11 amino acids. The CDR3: CSARRGQEAFF. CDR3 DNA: TGCAGTGCTAGGAGAGGGCAGGAGGCTTTCTTT.

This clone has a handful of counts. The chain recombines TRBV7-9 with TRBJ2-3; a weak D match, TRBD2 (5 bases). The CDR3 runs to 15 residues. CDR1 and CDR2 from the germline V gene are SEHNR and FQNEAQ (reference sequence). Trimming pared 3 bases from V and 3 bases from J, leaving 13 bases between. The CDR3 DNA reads TGTGCCAGCAGCTTCTATATCGAGGGAACAGATACGCAGTATTTT. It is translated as CASSFYIEGTDTQYF.

Here the CDR3 DNA reads TGTGCCAGTAGTATCAGAAAACCGGGGACTAGCGGGAGGTACGAGCAGTACTTC. Translating gives CASSIRKPGTSGRYEQYF. The V and J genes are TRBV19 and TRBJ2-7; 15 bases align to TRBD2. The trim removed 3 bases at V and 4 bases at J, leaving 10 bases unmatched. Germline V gives CDR1 LNHDA, CDR2 SQIVND (reference sequence). This CDR3 has 18 amino acids.

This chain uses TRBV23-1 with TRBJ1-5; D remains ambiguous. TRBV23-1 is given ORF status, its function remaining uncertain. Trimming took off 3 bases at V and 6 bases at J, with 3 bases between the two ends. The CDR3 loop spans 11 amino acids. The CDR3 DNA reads TGCGCCAGCAGTCAGACTCAGCCCCAGCATTTT. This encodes CASSQTQPQHF.

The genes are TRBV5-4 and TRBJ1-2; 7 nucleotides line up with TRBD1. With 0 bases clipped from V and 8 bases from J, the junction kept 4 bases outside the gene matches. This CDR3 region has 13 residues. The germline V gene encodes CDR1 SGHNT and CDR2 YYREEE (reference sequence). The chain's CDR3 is CASSLARGDGYTF. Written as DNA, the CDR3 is TGTGCCAGCAGCTTGGCCAGGGGGGACGGCTACACCTTC.

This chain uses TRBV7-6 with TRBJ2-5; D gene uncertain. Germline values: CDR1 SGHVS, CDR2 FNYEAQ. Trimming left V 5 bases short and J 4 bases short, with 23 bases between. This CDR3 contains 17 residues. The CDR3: CASSPYLLSGFRETQYF. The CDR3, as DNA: TGTGCCAGCAGCCCCTATTTACTTTCTGGGTTCCGAGAGACCCAGTACTTC.

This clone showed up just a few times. The CDR3 reads CASSLLAGEGDSEQYF. CDR3 DNA sequence: TGTGCCAGCAGTTTACTAGCGGGAGAGGGTGACTCCGAGCAGTACTTC. This chain uses TRBV27 with TRBJ2-7, with TRBD2 matching 10 bases. V lost 2 bases, J lost 6 bases, and 10 bases stayed unmatched. Germline V gene data show CDR1 as MNHEY and CDR2 as SMNVEV (reference sequence). The CDR3 sequence is 16 residues long.

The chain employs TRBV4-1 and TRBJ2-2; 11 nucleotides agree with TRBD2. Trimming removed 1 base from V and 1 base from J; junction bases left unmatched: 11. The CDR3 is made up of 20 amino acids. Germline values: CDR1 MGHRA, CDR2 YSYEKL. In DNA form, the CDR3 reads TGCGCCAGCAGCCAAGTATCTAGCGGGAGGCCCCTTTGGAACACCGGGGAGCTGTTTTTT. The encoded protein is CASSQVSSGRPLWNTGELFF.

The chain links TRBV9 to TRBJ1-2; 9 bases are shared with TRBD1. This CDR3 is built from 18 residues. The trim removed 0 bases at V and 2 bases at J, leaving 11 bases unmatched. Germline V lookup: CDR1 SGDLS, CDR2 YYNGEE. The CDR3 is CASSVARGGQGVNYGYTF. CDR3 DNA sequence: TGTGCCAGCAGCGTAGCCCGGGGGGGACAGGGAGTAAACTATGGCTACACCTTC.

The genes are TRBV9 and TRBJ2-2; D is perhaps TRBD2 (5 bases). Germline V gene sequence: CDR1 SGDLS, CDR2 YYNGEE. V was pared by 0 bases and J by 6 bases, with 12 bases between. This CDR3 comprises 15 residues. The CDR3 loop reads CASSVAGVPPGELFF. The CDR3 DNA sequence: TGTGCCAGCAGCGTAGCCGGGGTTCCTCCCGGGGAGCTGTTTTTT. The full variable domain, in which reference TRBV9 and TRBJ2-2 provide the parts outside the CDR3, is DSGVTQTPKHLITATGQRVTLRCSPRSGDLSVYWYQQSLDQGLQFLIQYYNGEERAKGNILERFSAQQFPDLHSELNLSSLELGDSALYFCASSVAGVPPGELFFGEGSRLTVL.

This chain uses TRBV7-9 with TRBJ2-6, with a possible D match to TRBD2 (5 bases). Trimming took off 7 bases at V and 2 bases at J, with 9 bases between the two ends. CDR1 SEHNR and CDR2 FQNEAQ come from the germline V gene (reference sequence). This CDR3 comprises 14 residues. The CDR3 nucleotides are TGTGCCAGCACCCCCGGGGCTGGGGCCAACGTCCTGACTTTC. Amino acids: CASTPGAGANVLTF. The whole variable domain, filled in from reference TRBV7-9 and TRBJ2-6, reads DTGVSQNPRHKITKRGQNVTFRCDPISEHNRLYWYRQTLGQGPEFLTYFQNEAQLEKSRLLSDRFSAERPKGSFSTLEIQRTEQGDSAMYLCASTPGAGANVLTFGAGSRLTVL.

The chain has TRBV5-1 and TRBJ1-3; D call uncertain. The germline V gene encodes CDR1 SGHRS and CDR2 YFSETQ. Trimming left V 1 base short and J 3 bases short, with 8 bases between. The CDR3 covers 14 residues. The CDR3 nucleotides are TGCGCCAGCAGCTTGTCGGCGTTTGGAAACACCATATATTTT. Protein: CASSLSAFGNTIYF. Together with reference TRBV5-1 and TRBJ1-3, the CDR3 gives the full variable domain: KAGVTQTPRYLIKTRGQQVTLSCSPISGHRSVSWYQQTPGQGLQFLFEYFSETQRNKGNFPGRFSGRQFSNSRSEMNVSTLELGDSALYLCASSLSAFGNTIYFGEGSWLTVV.

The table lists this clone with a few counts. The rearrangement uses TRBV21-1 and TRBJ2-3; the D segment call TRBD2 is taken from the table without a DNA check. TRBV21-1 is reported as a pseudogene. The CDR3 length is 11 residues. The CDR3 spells CASLGGNTQYF. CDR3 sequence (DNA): TGTGCCAGCCTCGGGGGGAATACGCAGTATTTT.

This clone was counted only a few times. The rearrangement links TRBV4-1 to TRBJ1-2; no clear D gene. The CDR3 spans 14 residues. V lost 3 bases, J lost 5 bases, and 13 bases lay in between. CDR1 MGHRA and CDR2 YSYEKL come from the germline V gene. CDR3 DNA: TGCGCCAGCAGCCAGGCAAGGAGGGAGTATGGCTACACCTTC. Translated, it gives CASSQARREYGYTF.

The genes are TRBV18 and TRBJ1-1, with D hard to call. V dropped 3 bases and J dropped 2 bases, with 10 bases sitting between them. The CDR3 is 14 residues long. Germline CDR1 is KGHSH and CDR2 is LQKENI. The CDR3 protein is CASSPSRANTEAFF. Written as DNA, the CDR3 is TGTGCCAGCTCACCTTCACGGGCTAACACTGAAGCTTTCTTT.

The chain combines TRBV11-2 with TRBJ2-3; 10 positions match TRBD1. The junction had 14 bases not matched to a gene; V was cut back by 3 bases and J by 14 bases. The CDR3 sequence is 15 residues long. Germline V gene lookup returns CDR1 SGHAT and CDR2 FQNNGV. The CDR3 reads CASSFSRETGGAGYF. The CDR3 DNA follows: TGTGCCAGCAGCTTTTCGCGCGAGACAGGGGGCGCTGGGTATTTT.

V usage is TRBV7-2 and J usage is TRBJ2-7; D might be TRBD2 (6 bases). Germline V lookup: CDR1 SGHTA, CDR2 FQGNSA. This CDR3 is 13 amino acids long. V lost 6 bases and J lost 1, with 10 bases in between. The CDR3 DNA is TGTGCCAGCAGGTCGCGGGGTTCCTACGAGCAGTACTTC. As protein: CASRSRGSYEQYF.

This chain's CDR3 is CASSEGNTEAFF. Written as DNA, the CDR3 is TGTGCCAGCAGCGAGGGGAACACTGAAGCTTTCTTT. The chain combines TRBV9 with TRBJ1-1; no firm D call. CDR3 length: 12 amino acids. Trimming took off 3 bases at V and 1 base at J, with 4 bases between the two ends. Germline V gene sequence: CDR1 SGDLS, CDR2 YYNGEE.

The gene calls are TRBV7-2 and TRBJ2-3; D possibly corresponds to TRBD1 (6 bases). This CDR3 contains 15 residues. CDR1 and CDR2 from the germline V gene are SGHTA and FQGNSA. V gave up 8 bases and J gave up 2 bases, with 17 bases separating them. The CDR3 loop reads CASGTHWKATDTQYF. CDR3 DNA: TGTGCCAGCGGGACACACTGGAAGGCCACAGATACGCAGTATTTT.

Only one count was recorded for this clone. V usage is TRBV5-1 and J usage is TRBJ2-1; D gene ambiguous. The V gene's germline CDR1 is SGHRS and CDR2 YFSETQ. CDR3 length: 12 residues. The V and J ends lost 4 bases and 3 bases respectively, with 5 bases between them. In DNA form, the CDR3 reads TGCGCCAGCAGCCCGAGCTACAATGAGCAGTTCTTC. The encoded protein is CASSPSYNEQFF.

The CDR3 DNA sequence: TGTGCCAGCAGCTTAGTCACTAGCACCGGGGAGCTGTTTTTT. Residues: CASSLVTSTGELFF. The chain carries TRBV7-9 and TRBJ2-2; a possible D gene is TRBD2 (5 bases). Looked up from germline, CDR1 is SEHNR and CDR2 is FQNEAQ (reference sequence). The CDR3 is 14 amino acids. V gave up 1 base and J gave up 4 bases, with 7 bases separating them.

The DNA of the CDR3 is TGTGCCAGCAGCCAAGACCACAGATTCAGCACAGATACGCAGTATTTT. Translation gives CASSQDHRFSTDTQYF. This sequence joins TRBV14 and TRBJ2-3; D gene unclear. The V gene's germline CDR1 is SGHDN and CDR2 FVKESK. CDR3 length: 16 residues. The V end was cut by 0 bases, the J end by 0 bases, with 10 bases between.

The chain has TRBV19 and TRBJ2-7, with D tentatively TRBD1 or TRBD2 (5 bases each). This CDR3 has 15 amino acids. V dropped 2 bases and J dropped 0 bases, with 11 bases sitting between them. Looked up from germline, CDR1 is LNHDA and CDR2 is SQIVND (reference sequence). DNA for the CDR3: TGTGCCAGTAGTATACAGGGACGGGGCTCCTACGAGCAGTACTTC. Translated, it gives CASSIQGRGSYEQYF.

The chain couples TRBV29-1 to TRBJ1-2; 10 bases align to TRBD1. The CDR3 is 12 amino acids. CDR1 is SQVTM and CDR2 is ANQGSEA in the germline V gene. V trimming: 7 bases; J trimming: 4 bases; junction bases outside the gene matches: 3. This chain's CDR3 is CSGTGGGYGYTF. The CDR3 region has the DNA TGCAGCGGGACAGGGGGAGGCTATGGCTACACCTTC.